This T cell receptor beta chain was recorded in a study of blood T cell repertoires in COVID-19. With 0 bases removed from V and 1 base from J, the gap between germline ends came to 6 bases. The length of the CDR3 is 14 residues. From germline, CDR1 is MNHEY and CDR2 SVGAGI. Participants spanned ages about 18 to 90 years and resided in 20 to 25 US areas. Recovered participants had two consecutive negative NP/OP PCR tests, healthcare professional clearance, or symptom resolution. Original analysis: The authors estimated nucleated cell counts from reference gene primer amplification. Sequencing used immunoSEQ multiplex PCR; TCRdb keeps in-frame clones, though not all of them. The DNA was the basis for D and trimming; V, J and clone size are from that table. The sample yields about 250,000 clones, 85% to 90% seen once.

This chain uses TRBV6-5 with TRBJ1-2; D might be TRBD1 (5 bases). This TCR derives from a man aged 40-49 years who had recovered from COVID-19. The sequenced material came from PBMCs or T cells enriched from blood (not recorded which). CDR3 region: CASSYSDSNYGYTF. The CDR3 DNA sequence: TGTGCCAGCAGTTACTCTGACAGTAACTATGGCTACACCTTC.